Sequencing of this TCR beta chain was carried out in a study of T cell responses to AZD1222 COVID-19 vaccine. Regarding the study as a whole: Rises in breadth and depth of Spike-specific TCRs came after two AZD1222 doses.

On this clone: Its antigen remains unknown.

Generated by immunoSEQ multiplex PCR, the TCRdb table keeps only in-frame clones and is missing some. Counted here are some 150,000 clones, 80% to 90% occurring once; the ten biggest clones make up about 9%. This CDR3 has 13 amino acids. The chain combines TRBV21-1 with TRBJ2-7; TRBD1 is the table's D call, not checked against the DNA. TRBV21-1 is listed as a pseudogene. The receptor's source is an adult who received the AZD1222 COVID-19 vaccine. The sequences come from peripheral blood, collected 28 days after the second AZD1222 dose. The CDR3 sequence is CAGVRAPTYEQYF. For the CDR3, the DNA is TGTGCCGGCGTCAGGGCCCCGACCTACGAGCAGTACTTC.